The 29 T cell receptor beta chains reported below all come from one sample, sequenced in a study of response to subunit inactivated influenza vaccine. Using its own MiXCR run on the RT-PCR reads, TCRdb lists one record per CDR3 protein. The profile covers about 520,000 distinct CDR3 sequences, with over 25% appearing a single time and approximately 1.9% taken by the ten largest. The sample was CD4+ T cells sorted from PBMCs, taken approximately 5 days after vaccination. The receptors come from a man aged 45-65 years who received an inactivated influenza vaccine.

The chain is built from TRBV4-1 and TRBJ2-7; D is unresolved. Trimming cost V 0 bases and J 2 bases, with 5 bases left between them. Per germline, CDR1 MGHRA and CDR2 YSYEKL. This CDR3 is built from 13 residues. The CDR3 bases are TGCGCCAGCAGCCAAGATGGACCCTACGAGCAGTACTTC. Translation: CASSQDGPYEQYF.

This clonotype was counted a few times. The J gene is TRBJ2-1, the V gene TRBV6-5; 13 bases align to TRBD2. CDR3 length: 14 residues. Losses at the gene ends were 2 bases for V and 15 bases for J; bases not matched to a gene: 7. The germline V gene has CDR1 MNHEY and CDR2 SVGAGI. The CDR3 loop is CASSYPGTSGAMFF. The CDR3 nucleotides read TGTGCCAGCAGTTACCCCGGGACTAGCGGGGCCATGTTCTTC.

The CDR3 protein is CSASGTSGSHPQGSQYF. Here the CDR3 DNA reads TGCAGTGCTAGCGGTACTAGCGGGAGTCACCCCCAGGGGTCGCAGTATTTT. This chain joins TRBV20-1 and TRBJ2-3; 11 bases fit TRBD2. After removal of 3 bases from V and 10 bases from J, the junction contained 18 bases not matched to a gene. CDR3 length: 17 residues. Germline assignment: CDR1 DFQATT and CDR2 SNEGSKA (reference sequence).

Only a few counts were recorded for this clonotype. The J gene is TRBJ2-1, the V gene TRBV5-6; no definite D call. This CDR3 comprises 14 residues. Trimming pared 2 bases from V and 1 base from J, leaving 7 bases between. Germline loops: CDR1 SGHDT, CDR2 YYEEEE. CDR3 sequence (DNA): TGTGCCAGCAGCTTTATAAGTTCCTACAATGAGCAGTTCTTC. It translates to CASSFISSYNEQFF.

This chain links TRBV28 with TRBJ2-2, with D possibly TRBD2 on 7 matching bases. Germline CDR1 reads MDHEN; CDR2 reads SYDVKM. This CDR3 is 16 amino acids long. The V and J ends lost 6 bases and 7 bases respectively, with 21 bases between them. The DNA for the CDR3 is TGTGCCAGCAGCGCGGGTTGGGGGGGACACGGCGGGGAGCTGTTTTTT. Its protein product is CASSAGWGGHGGELFF.

This clonotype was found a few times. The rearrangement joins TRBV28 to TRBJ1-1; D not certain. CDR1 and CDR2 (germline): MDHEN, SYDVKM. This CDR3 region has 12 residues. The V end lost 8 bases, the J end lost 6 bases, and 13 bases lay between the germline ends. The DNA of the CDR3 is TGTGCCAGCGGCGTATTGCGCGCTGAAGCTTTCTTT. This sequence encodes CASGVLRAEAFF.

The rearrangement links TRBV12-3 or TRBV12-4 to TRBJ1-5, with 7 bases lining up with TRBD1. The J segment lost 6 bases and the V segment lost 5 bases, leaving 13 bases of the junction unmatched. CDR3 size: 16 residues. The CDR3 region is CASSTRWTGNRQPQHF. Written as DNA, the CDR3 is TGTGCCAGCAGTACTCGGTGGACAGGCAATCGTCAGCCCCAGCATTTT.

The rearrangement uses TRBV20-1 and TRBJ1-5, with 9 bases identical to TRBD1. The CDR3 loop spans 17 amino acids. The V gene end was trimmed by 0 bases and the J gene end by 2 bases; junction bases not matched to a gene: 8. Germline V lookup: CDR1 DFQATT, CDR2 SNEGSKA (reference sequence). CDR3 DNA sequence: TGCAGTGCTAGAGATCTGCCGGACAGGGGTCGCAATCAGCCCCAGCATTTT. Protein product: CSARDLPDRGRNQPQHF.

The CDR3 protein is CSVHTGNQETQYF. The CDR3 DNA follows: TGCAGCGTCCATACGGGGAATCAAGAGACCCAGTACTTC. The chain couples TRBV29-1 to TRBJ2-5; tentative D call: TRBD2 (5 bases). V lost 6 bases to trimming and J lost 2 bases, with 13 bases between them. The CDR3 spans 13 residues. CDR1 SQVTM and CDR2 ANQGSEA come from the germline V gene.

This clonotype occurred a few times. The V gene is TRBV4-1, the J gene TRBJ1-1; D remains ambiguous. CDR1 MGHRA and CDR2 YSYEKL come from the germline V gene. The CDR3 covers 15 residues. Deletions cut 1 base from V and 1 base from J, with 10 bases between. The DNA for the CDR3 is TGCGCCAGCAGCCAAGTGTCAGGAGGGAACACTGAAGCTTTCTTT. Its protein is CASSQVSGGNTEAFF.

V gene TRBV20-1 combines with J gene TRBJ1-5, with D perhaps TRBD1 (6 bases). Trimming removed 5 bases from V and 5 bases from J, with 19 bases in between. The CDR3 consists of 15 residues. CDR1 and CDR2 from the germline V gene are DFQATT and SNEGSKA (reference sequence). This chain's CDR3 is CSAVESAGEHQPQHF. The CDR3 DNA is TGCAGTGCTGTAGAGTCGGCAGGGGAGCATCAGCCCCAGCATTTT.

A few counts support this clonotype. This sequence joins TRBV28 and TRBJ1-3, with 9 bases lining up with TRBD1. The CDR3 is 15 amino acids. J gave up 0 bases and V 5 bases, and 2 bases lay outside the gene matches. The germline gives CDR1 MDHEN, CDR2 SYDVKM. This chain's CDR3 is CASSGQGLSGNTIYF. DNA for the CDR3: TGTGCCAGCAGTGGACAGGGGCTCTCTGGAAACACCATATATTTT.

This clonotype was detected only a few times. The chain joins TRBV6-5 to TRBJ1-6; D uncertain. Trimming shortened V by 0 bases and J by 9 bases, and 12 bases separated the two germline ends. The CDR3 runs 15 residues. Germline assignment: CDR1 MNHEY and CDR2 SVGAGI. DNA for the CDR3: TGTGCCAGCAGTTACTCAGGGCAGAGCAGTTCACCCCTCCACTTT. The encoded protein is CASSYSGQSSSPLHF.

The chain joins TRBV10-3 to TRBJ2-1; perhaps TRBD1 as D (6 bases). The germline V gene has CDR1 ENHRY and CDR2 SYGVKD. Trimming cost V 2 bases and J 8 bases, with 13 bases left between them. The CDR3 length is 14 residues. The CDR3: CAISEPTGLDEQFF. CDR3 in DNA: TGTGCCATCAGTGAGCCCACAGGGTTGGATGAGCAGTTCTTC.

The rearrangement links TRBV5-1 to TRBJ2-2, with D possibly matching TRBD2 (5 bases). V was pared by 0 bases and J by 7 bases, with 10 bases between. The CDR3 consists of 14 residues. Per the germline V gene, CDR1 is SGHRS and CDR2 is YFSETQ. CDR3 sequence reads: CASSLAGVDGELFF. The CDR3 coding sequence is TGCGCCAGCAGCTTGGCCGGGGTTGACGGGGAGCTGTTTTTT.

The chain combines TRBV6-2 or TRBV6-3 with TRBJ1-6; maybe TRBD1 (6 bases). Germline assignment: CDR1 MNHEY and CDR2 SVGEGT. Trimming removed 7 bases from V and 9 bases from J, with 19 bases in between. This CDR3 contains 15 residues. The CDR3: CASNWETGRPSPLHF. CDR3 DNA sequence: TGTGCCAGCAACTGGGAAACAGGGAGGCCTTCACCCCTCCACTTT.

V usage is TRBV5-1 and J usage is TRBJ2-1, with no clear D. The CDR3 contains 16 residues. Per the germline V gene, CDR1 is SGHRS and CDR2 is YFSETQ. Trimming removed 4 bases at V and 9 bases at J, with 23 bases between. In DNA form, the CDR3 reads TGCGCCAGCAGCAGGAACTGGGAAACGATCATCAGTGAGCAGTTCTTC. It encodes CASSRNWETIISEQFF.

The V gene is TRBV9, the J gene TRBJ2-2; 10 positions agree with TRBD2. The CDR3 runs to 16 residues. The germline gives CDR1 SGDLS, CDR2 YYNGEE. The J segment lost 7 bases and the V segment lost 3 bases, leaving 9 bases of the junction unmatched. CDR3 bases: TGTGCCAGCAGCGGTCTAGCGGGAGTGAATATCGGGGAGCTGTTTTTT. As protein: CASSGLAGVNIGELFF.

This clonotype was observed a handful of times. This chain links TRBV29-1 with TRBJ2-7; TRBD2 might be the D (6 bases). Germline CDR1 SQVTM, CDR2 ANQGSEA. This CDR3 comprises 13 residues. Trimming cost V 4 bases and J 6 bases, with 16 bases left between them. The CDR3 DNA reads TGCAGCGTTGGTGGGAGGTCACGCCGCGAGCAGTACTTC. Translating it yields CSVGGRSRREQYF.

In this sample, this clonotype turned up a few times. The genes are TRBV28 and TRBJ1-5; a possible D gene is TRBD1 (6 bases). Germline V gene lookup returns CDR1 MDHEN and CDR2 SYDVKM. CDR3 length: 17 amino acids. Trimming shortened V by 5 bases and J by 4 bases, and 21 bases separated the two germline ends. Here the CDR3 reads CASSSHGGGWGNQPQHF. CDR3 coding DNA: TGTGCCAGCAGTAGCCACGGGGGCGGATGGGGGAATCAGCCCCAGCATTTT. The whole variable domain, remainder taken from reference TRBV28 and TRBJ1-5, is DVKVTQSSRYLVKRTGEKVFLECVQDMDHENMFWYRQDPGLGLRLIYFSYDVKMKEKGDIPEGYSVSREKKERFSLILESASTNQTSMYLCASSSHGGGWGNQPQHFGDGTRLSIL.

There are a few counts of this clonotype. This chain connects TRBV30 to TRBJ2-1, with no clear D. V shed 0 bases and J shed 2 bases, with 11 bases lying between them. CDR3 length: 15 amino acids. Germline V gives CDR1 GTSNPN, CDR2 SVGIG (reference sequence). The CDR3 DNA follows: TGTGCCTGGAGTGTACAACTGGCTCCCTACAATGAGCAGTTCTTC. It translates to CAWSVQLAPYNEQFF.

This clonotype was counted a few times. The chain uses TRBV7-2 and TRBJ2-2; perhaps TRBD1 as D (6 bases). The V gene lost 5 bases and the J gene lost 1 base, with 17 bases spanning the gap. The CDR3 is 17 amino acids. Germline CDR1 reads SGHTA; CDR2 reads FQGNSA. Here the CDR3 reads CASSHSGTPKNTGELFF. CDR3 DNA: TGTGCCAGCAGCCATTCCGGGACACCTAAGAACACCGGGGAGCTGTTTTTT.

The gene calls are TRBV7-6 and TRBJ2-2; 8 bases align to TRBD1. The germline V gene encodes CDR1 SGHVS and CDR2 FNYEAQ. This CDR3 is built from 15 residues. Trimming removed 2 bases from V and 6 bases from J; junction bases left unmatched: 5. The CDR3 reads CASSLFGQGPGELFF. The DNA of the CDR3 is TGTGCCAGCAGCTTATTCGGACAGGGCCCCGGGGAGCTGTTTTTT.

This clonotype was found a few times. The chain couples TRBV10-3 to TRBJ2-2; 8 bases match TRBD2. The CDR3 loop spans 14 amino acids. The junction had 5 bases not matched to a gene; V was cut back by 11 bases and J by 0 bases. Germline V CDR1 and CDR2: ENHRY, SYGVKD. The CDR3 nucleotides are TGTGCCGTCCGACTAGCGTCGAACACCGGGGAGCTGTTTTTT. This codes for CAVRLASNTGELFF.

This chain connects TRBV6-1 to TRBJ1-1; 8 bases are shared with TRBD1. Germline lookup yields CDR1 MNHNS and CDR2 SASEGT. CDR3 length: 15 residues. Trimming cost V 5 bases and J 4 bases; bases outside gene matches: 9. The CDR3 DNA is TGTGCCAGCAGTCGAGACAGGGGACGAAGCACTGAAGCTTTCTTT. It specifies CASSRDRGRSTEAFF.

The chain couples TRBV20-1 to TRBJ2-7, with 8 bases lining up with TRBD2. CDR1 DFQATT and CDR2 SNEGSKA come from the germline V gene (reference sequence). J was trimmed by 3 bases and V by 3 bases; bases with no gene match: 1. This CDR3 has 12 residues. CDR3 sequence reads: CSARAGGYEQYF. DNA of the CDR3: TGCAGTGCTAGGGCGGGGGGCTACGAGCAGTACTTC.

This clonotype was observed many times. The rearrangement links TRBV12-3 or TRBV12-4 to TRBJ1-3; a weak D match, TRBD1 (6 bases). V was cut by 5 bases and J by 0 bases, with 11 bases left in between. The CDR3 is 15 residues long. The CDR3 sequence: CASSGNRVSGNTIYF. The DNA for the CDR3 is TGTGCCAGCAGTGGAAACAGGGTCTCTGGAAACACCATATATTTT.

This clonotype has at least ten counts. The CDR3 reads CASSQGGKQFF. The CDR3 DNA follows: TGTGCCAGCAGCCAGGGGGGCAAGCAGTTCTTC. The gene calls are TRBV14 and TRBJ2-1; D may match TRBD1 or TRBD2 (6 bases each). CDR1 is SGHDN and CDR2 is FVKESK in the germline V gene. The ends were cut back, 3 bases at V and 11 bases at J, with 8 bases in the middle. CDR3 length: 11 amino acids.

A few counts support this clonotype. The chain combines TRBV6-5 with TRBJ1-4; TRBD1 matches 7 bases. Per the germline V gene, CDR1 is MNHEY and CDR2 is SVGAGI. With V trimmed by 2 bases and J by 5 bases, 5 bases remained unmatched. This CDR3 has 15 amino acids. CDR3 in amino acids: CASSYGGTANEKLFF. CDR3 coding DNA: TGTGCCAGCAGTTACGGTGGGACAGCGAATGAAAAACTGTTTTTT.